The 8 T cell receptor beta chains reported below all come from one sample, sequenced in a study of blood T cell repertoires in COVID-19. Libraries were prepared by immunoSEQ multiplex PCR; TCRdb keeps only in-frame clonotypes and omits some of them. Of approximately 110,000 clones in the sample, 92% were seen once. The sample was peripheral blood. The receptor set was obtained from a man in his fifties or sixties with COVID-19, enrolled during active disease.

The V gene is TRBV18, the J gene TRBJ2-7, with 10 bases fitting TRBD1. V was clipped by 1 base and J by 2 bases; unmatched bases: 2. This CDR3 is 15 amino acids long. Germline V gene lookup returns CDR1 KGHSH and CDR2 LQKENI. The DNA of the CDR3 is TGTGCCAGCTCACCACAAGGGACAGGGGCCTACGAGCAGTACTTC. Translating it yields CASSPQGTGAYEQYF.

DNA for the CDR3: TGTGCCAGCGGCGGCTCCCAAGAGACCCAGTACTTC. Amino acid sequence: CASGGSQETQYF. The rearrangement uses TRBV11-1 and TRBJ2-5, with D unresolved. The CDR3 length is 12 residues. The ends were cut back, 8 bases at V and 1 base at J, with 8 bases in the middle. Germline loops: CDR1 SGHAT, CDR2 FQDESV (reference sequence).

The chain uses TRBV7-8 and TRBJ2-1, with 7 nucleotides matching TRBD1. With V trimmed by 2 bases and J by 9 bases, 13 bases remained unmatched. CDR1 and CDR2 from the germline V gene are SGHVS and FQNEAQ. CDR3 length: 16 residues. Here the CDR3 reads CASSLISSGTVAEQFF. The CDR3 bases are TGTGCCAGCAGCTTAATATCATCTGGGACAGTAGCTGAGCAGTTCTTC.

The CDR3 nucleotides read TGTGCCAGCAGTTACTCGCAGGTTAGCGGGAGAAATACGCAGTATTTT. It is translated as CASSYSQVSGRNTQYF. V and J are TRBV6-5 and TRBJ2-3; TRBD2 agrees at 9 bases. Looked up from germline, CDR1 is MNHEY and CDR2 is SVGAGI. Losses at the gene ends were 0 bases for V and 7 bases for J; bases not matched to a gene: 8. The CDR3 covers 16 residues.

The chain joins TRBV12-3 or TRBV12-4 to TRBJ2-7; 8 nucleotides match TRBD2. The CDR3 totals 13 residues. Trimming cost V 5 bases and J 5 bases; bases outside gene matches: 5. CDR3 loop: CASSRAGADEQYV. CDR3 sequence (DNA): TGTGCCAGCAGTAGAGCGGGAGCGGACGAGCAGTACGTC.

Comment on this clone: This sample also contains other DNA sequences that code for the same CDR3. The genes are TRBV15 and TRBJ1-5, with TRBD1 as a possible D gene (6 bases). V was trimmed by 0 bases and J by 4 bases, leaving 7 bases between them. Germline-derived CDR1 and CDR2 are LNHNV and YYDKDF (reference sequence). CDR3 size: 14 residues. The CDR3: CATSRDRGNQPQHF. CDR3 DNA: TGTGCCACCAGCAGAGACAGGGGAAATCAGCCCCAGCATTTT.

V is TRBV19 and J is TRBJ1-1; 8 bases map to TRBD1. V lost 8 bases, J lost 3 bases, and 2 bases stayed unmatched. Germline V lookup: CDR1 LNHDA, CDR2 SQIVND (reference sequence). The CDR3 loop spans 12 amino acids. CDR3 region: CASGTGYTEAFF. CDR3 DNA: TGTGCCAGTGGGACAGGCTACACTGAAGCTTTCTTT.

CDR3 nucleotides: TGTGCCAGCAGTACAGGGACTAGCGGGGCCTGGAACGTC. This encodes CASSTGTSGAWNV. The chain is built from TRBV6-5 and TRBJ2-7; TRBD2 matches 13 bases. The CDR3 is 13 amino acids. The germline CDR1 and CDR2 sequences are MNHEY and SVGAGI.